What follows describes a single TCR beta chain. The antigen is not known. Trimming took off 4 bases at V and 6 bases at J, with 12 bases between the two ends. Germline V gives CDR1 LNHDA, CDR2 SQIVND (reference sequence). The CDR3 loop spans 14 amino acids. PCR amplification relied on 60 Vbeta primers (plus 13 Jbeta primers). The repertoire was sequenced with immunoSEQ multiplex PCR; TCRdb's copy has only in-frame clones and lacks some. The sample carries about 120,000 clones, under 90% recorded once. These data come from a study of cytomegalovirus exposure and HLA in healthy donors. Overall study findings and caveats: In all likelihood, a cluster of highly shared sequence variants was a sequencing artifact.

Sequenced input: PBMCs. The TCR originated in a woman aged 40 to 50 in good health and CMV-seronegative. The chain couples TRBV19 to TRBJ1-4; no definite D call. In nucleotides, the CDR3 is TGTGCCAGTAGTAGCACAGTAGTCTATGAAAAACTGTTTTTT. Residues: CASSSTVVYEKLFF.